This T cell receptor beta chain was identified in a study of cytomegalovirus exposure and HLA in healthy donors listed by TCRdb under 2017. Concerning the study at large: An earlier analysis of a few hundred of the donors reported 276 Gb of sequence data and around 110 million unique TCR beta sequences obtained from 180 million or so T cells. The aim of the study was to test whether cataloging public T cell receptors could identify signatures of past pathogen exposure. Using immunosequencing, the study profiled T cell repertoires from fewer than 700 subjects and related those repertoires to cytomegalovirus serostatus. Of the approximately 370 genotyped donors, 65% to 90% were placed in the genetic ancestry cluster associated with self-reported Caucasian donors. An early release covering around 630 HLA-typed donors comprised about 320 gigabases of sequencing data and tens of millions of unique TCR sequences. Every repertoire in the discovery cohort had been generated on one and the same sequencing platform. Five DR-DQ haplotypes were handled as single units for association and clustering, since linkage in the cohort was strong. Alongside the repertoire data, information on donor age, sex, ethnicity and CMV serostatus was compiled. Among some 410 genotyped donors of the cohort, an average of around 250,000 unique TCR beta nucleotide sequences was sequenced per donor, of which roughly 18% were non-productive. Class I and class II HLA loci were covered by the typing at four-digit resolution. In a later analysis, previously published TCR beta repertoires from more than 500 donors were re-analyzed and high-resolution HLA genotyping was added so that TCR occurrence patterns could be studied. Rather than drawing on any new phenotypic data, the later analysis identified candidate immune exposures from TCR beta sequences and the way those sequences occurred across donors. A later genetic analysis took genome-wide SNP genotypes for about 55% of the roughly 700 donors and used that subset as a discovery cohort. In addition to the first cohort of approximately 670 subjects, a separate validation cohort of approximately 130 different subjects was used. The number of donors typed differed by locus, with roughly 629-640 for A, B, C, DRB1 and DQB1, around 560 for DQA1, 600 to 610 for DPA1, and 472 for DPB1. High-throughput TCR immunosequencing, statistical association of individual TCRs with disease status, and machine learning were combined to predict cytomegalovirus infection status. An earlier analysis of 587 of the donors used high-throughput TCR beta sequencing to judge whether each TCR beta V gene segment behaved as functional or pseudogenic.

The germline V gene gives CDR1 as MNHNS and CDR2 as SASEGT. V is shortened by 7 bases, J by 1 base, and the region joining them spans 10 bases. The CDR3, cysteine through phenylalanine, is 14 amino acids long. Only the CDR3 DNA stays, 42 bases, in frame from base 1. The cohort was made up of several hundred healthy bone marrow donors. At the time of sampling, all cohort members were nominally healthy, though unrecorded immune exposures were likely present. The donor was CMV seropositive and was included in the group of 270 or so seropositive cohort members. Each donor provided a peripheral blood sample, and peripheral blood mononuclear cells were used for TCR beta sequencing. The Qiagen DNeasy Blood Extraction Kit was used to extract genomic DNA from the blood cell samples. On this clone itself: The antigen it recognizes is unknown. Per-nucleotide qualities are absent, and no much larger clonotype sits a single base away.

The research as a whole found: CMV serostatus was the only immune exposure information available for the cohort. Broadly in line with IMGT annotations, most TCR beta V segments showed up in productive rearrangements about 90% or about 30% of the time in an earlier analysis of 450 to 750 of the donors. Because counts were too low, seventeen rarely observed V segments, including chromosome 9 orphons, were excluded from the earlier analysis of about 500 of the donors. In a later genetic analysis, fewer N-insertions in productive TCRs were reported among donors in an Asian-associated ancestry cluster than the roughly 700-donor mean. The authors suggested that the approach could potentially be generalized to other disease states and immunological phenotypes. While some public TCRs were present in many individuals, most TCR sequences turned up only very rarely across donors. According to a later analysis, TCR association rates differed among HLA loci, with DRB1 alleles showing the most associated TCRs and HLA-C alleles showing the fewest. A further reported finding was that TCR beta sequences accurately predicted the HLA-A and HLA-B alleles for most subjects in the first cohort. A later analysis reported that several top co-occurrence clusters appeared linked to parvovirus B19, influenza, CMV and Epstein-Barr virus. Only TCR beta chains were sequenced in this cohort, and the absence of alpha or paired-chain data limited detectable features. The classifier was reported to diagnose cytomegalovirus status with high specificity and sensitivity in both the original cohort and the validation cohort. A later analysis found that most CMV-associated TCR beta chains appeared HLA-restricted, with HLA associations seemingly driven largely by CMV exposure. Compared with equally common non-associated chains, HLA-associated TCR beta chains in a later analysis were more clonally expanded and had lower generation probabilities. Because the 87-base-pair reads could not distinguish some IMGT-functional V segments, including TRBV6-2 and TRBV6-3, those segments were excluded. The study listed 164 TCR beta chains as associated with cytomegalovirus. HLA typing was unavailable for some donors at each locus, so association tests used only the typed subset. Correlated functional status among segregating V segments might reflect linkage disequilibrium, but an unknown experimental factor could not be ruled out. The presence/absence analyses assumed that sequencing depth was roughly uniform across donors, and that assumption may not be true. Assigning TCR associations to individual alleles was difficult when HLA alleles, especially DR and DQ, strongly co-occurred. Three of the identified cytomegalovirus-associated TCR beta chains were confirmed in vitro to be specific for cytomegalovirus antigens. In a later analysis, about 16,000 TCR beta sequences were associated with specific HLA alleles at a false discovery rate of 0.05. A cluster of highly shared sequence variants was judged likely to represent a technical artifact of the sequencing pipeline. A later genetic analysis associated a missense DCLRE1C variant with V-gene and J-gene trimming of TCR beta chains, and an independent cohort replicated the association.

Preparation of the library involved the immunoSEQ multiplex PCR assay. For the multiplex PCR, a mixture combining 60 forward primers for TCR Vbeta segments and 13 reverse primers for TCR Jbeta segments was used. The CDR3 region of rearranged TCR beta genes was amplified from genomic DNA with a multiplex PCR assay. Amplified TCR beta libraries were sequenced as 87-base-pair reads on the Illumina HiSeq System. The published analysis was carried out like this. A later analysis tallied roughly 78 million unique TCR beta chains across the 666 repertoires, and about 10 million of those chains were shared by two or more donors. A nearest-neighbor algorithm error-corrected the raw reads and collapsed the reads into unique sequences, merging closely related sequences to remove PCR and sequencing errors. To assign V, D and J gene segments, CDR3 sequences were aligned to IMGT reference sequences. Each retained sequence needed at least a six-nucleotide match to both a V gene segment and a J gene segment. A rearrangement was called productive if the CDR3 had no stop codons and remained in frame with V and J, and every other rearrangement was called non-productive. Following IMGT convention, CDR3 was defined as the stretch from the second conserved V-encoded cysteine up to the conserved J-encoded phenylalanine. In an earlier analysis of approximately 590 of the donors, sequences lacking an unambiguous match to a single V gene segment were excluded. An earlier analysis of several hundred of the donors called V segments functional above 56.7% productive rearrangements and segregating when the between-donor standard deviation exceeded 5%. A statistical classification framework was built for diagnosing cytomegalovirus status from the catalog of TCR beta chain sequences. V and J gene assignment, in a later analysis, came from comparing TCR nucleotide sequences with IMGT/GENE-DB human TR gene sequences. In a later analysis, CDR3 sequences and most-parsimonious VDJ recombination scenarios were assigned using the TCRdist pipeline. In a later analysis, every TCR beta chain was defined by the combination of its CDR3 amino acid sequence and its V-gene family, and reads without a unique V-gene family were dropped. To address suspected cross-contamination and a sequencing artifact, a later analysis removed 592 highly shared, low-generation-probability nucleotide sequences. For each public chain, a later analysis derived a clonal expansion index from normalized ranks of inferred template counts within each repertoire. A later analysis computed generation probabilities with a VDJ recombination model fitted to out-of-frame rearrangements, and checked the results against IGoR. In a later analysis, hypergeometric tests were used to score TCR-TCR, TCR-HLA and TCR-CMV co-occurrence, with a repertoire-size bias correction applied to TCR pairs. In a later analysis, false discovery rates were estimated by permuting HLA or CMV assignments 20 times. In a later analysis, co-occurring TCRs were grouped using DBSCAN, and TCRdist sequence similarity was added for clustering within HLA-allele-positive subsets. For co-occurrence clustering, repertoires with fewer than 30,000 or more than 120,000 public chains were excluded, along with roughly 5 repertoires with anomalous nucleotide sharing. TCRdb limited this immuneACCESS table to in-frame rearrangements with V and J called. A share of clones is missing; checked studies link under half to unresolved V genes, and the rest is unexplained. V, J and clone size derive from that table, while D and trimming were established from the DNA sequence. The sample yields under 85,000 clones; around four fifths were counted once. The top ten hold about 24% of the sample.

Sample: PBMCs. The sequence links TRBV6-1 to TRBJ1-4, with no reliable assignment of the D segment. The sequence was obtained from a woman in her twenties or thirties in good health and CMV-seropositive. CDR3 protein: CASNNLGTNEKLFF. The DNA reads TGTGCCAGCAACAATCTAGGAACTAATGAAAAACTGTTTTTT.